These 10 T cell receptor beta chains were all obtained from the same sample, sequenced in a study of beta chain features in type 1 diabetes. Reverse transcribing all isolated RNA meant expressed TCRB transcripts were sequenced. Sequencing used immunoSEQ multiplex PCR; TCRdb keeps in-frame clones, though not all of them. The data hold roughly 400,000 clones, with 11% to 15% observed a single time. Material: naive CD4+ T cells from blood. These receptors were collected from a man aged 25 to 40 in good health.

This clone has just a few counts. The chain couples TRBV15 to TRBJ2-5; 8 nucleotides line up with TRBD2. Unmatched junction bases numbered 10, after V lost 2 bases and J lost 5 bases. Germline V lookup: CDR1 LNHNV, CDR2 YYDKDF (reference sequence). The length of the CDR3 is 16 residues. This CDR3 is CATSRYSGTSKETQYF. CDR3 DNA: TGTGCCACCAGCAGATATTCCGGGACTAGTAAGGAGACCCAGTACTTC. The variable domain in full, completed from reference TRBV15 and TRBJ2-5, reads DAMVIQNPRYQVTQFGKPVTLSCSQTLNHNVMYWYQQKSSQAPKLLFHYYDKDFNNEADTPDNFQSRRPNTSFCFLDIRSPGLGDTAMYLCATSRYSGTSKETQYFGPGTRLLVL.

In this sample, this clone turned up a few times. The chain combines TRBV2 with TRBJ2-5, with D tentatively TRBD1 (5 bases). The V and J ends lost 8 bases and 4 bases respectively, with 14 bases between them. Germline V gene sequence: CDR1 SNHLY, CDR2 FYNNEI. The CDR3 has 13 residues. For the CDR3, the DNA is TGTGCCAGCGCATGGGGCCTGGGAGAGACCCAGTACTTC. Encoded protein: CASAWGLGETQYF.

This CDR3 is CASNRQGSYEQYV. Written as DNA, the CDR3 is TGTGCCAGCAATAGACAGGGTTCTTACGAGCAGTACGTC. The V call is TRBV2, the J call TRBJ2-7; 7 bases agree with TRBD1. This CDR3 is 13 amino acids long. The junction had 7 bases not matched to a gene; V was cut back by 7 bases and J by 4 bases. CDR1 is SNHLY and CDR2 is FYNNEI in the germline V gene.

The CDR3 DNA reads TGTGCCAGCAATCGTCGGGGACAGGGCGGCACTGAAGCTTTCTTT. Translating it yields CASNRRGQGGTEAFF. J is TRBJ1-1 and V is TRBV6-5; 9 bases match TRBD1. Germline CDR1 and CDR2: MNHEY and SVGAGI. CDR3 length equals 15 residues. V was clipped by 7 bases and J by 4 bases; unmatched bases: 10.

This clone was picked up a small number of times. This chain uses TRBV30 with TRBJ2-5; 11 bases align to TRBD1. The CDR3 extends over 16 amino acids. Germline V lookup: CDR1 GTSNPN, CDR2 SVGIG (reference sequence). With 3 bases clipped from V and 5 bases from J, the junction kept 11 bases outside the gene matches. The CDR3 loop reads CAWSEPGTGGWETQYF. The CDR3 DNA reads TGTGCCTGGAGCGAACCCGGGACAGGGGGTTGGGAGACCCAGTACTTC. The entire variable domain, with the rest obtained from reference TRBV30 and TRBJ2-5, is as follows: SQTIHQWPATLVQPVGSPLSLECTVEGTSNPNLYWYRQAAGRGLQLLFYSVGIGQISSEVPQNLSASRPQDRQFILSSKKLLLSDSGFYLCAWSEPGTGGWETQYFGPGTRLLVL.

This clone was detected a few times. The chain combines TRBV10-3 with TRBJ1-2; 10 bases agree with TRBD1. This CDR3 spans 14 amino acids. Germline-derived CDR1 and CDR2 are ENHRY and SYGVKD. With 7 bases clipped from V and 2 bases from J, the junction kept 4 bases outside the gene matches. The CDR3 bases are TGTGCCATCACCCCGGACAGGGGGAACTATGGCTACACCTTC. Translation gives CAITPDRGNYGYTF.

V is TRBV2 and J is TRBJ1-2; TRBD1 might be the D (6 bases). V lost 8 bases, J lost 9 bases, and 22 bases lay in between. This CDR3 contains 14 residues. Germline V gene sequence: CDR1 SNHLY, CDR2 FYNNEI. CDR3 sequence (DNA): TGTGCCAGCTCCCCAGGGACAACCGTTATGAGCTACACCTTC. As protein: CASSPGTTVMSYTF. Looking up the rest from reference TRBV2 and TRBJ1-2 gives the full variable domain: EPEVTQTPSHQVTQMGQEVILRCVPISNHLYFYWYRQILGQKVEFLVSFYNNEISEKSEIFDDQFSVERPDGSNFTLKIRSTKLEDSAMYFCASSPGTTVMSYTFGSGTRLTVV.

The rearrangement links TRBV7-9 to TRBJ1-6; D gene uncertain. The germline V and J ends were trimmed by 2 bases and 0 bases, with 8 bases remaining between them. This CDR3 spans 16 amino acids. Germline V gene data show CDR1 as SEHNR and CDR2 as FQNEAQ (reference sequence). The CDR3 reads CASSLSRASYNSPLHF. CDR3 DNA: TGTGCCAGCAGCTTATCTAGGGCCTCCTATAATTCACCCCTCCACTTT.

This clone was counted only a few times. The genes are TRBV15 and TRBJ2-1; D may be TRBD2 (5 bases). V lost 4 bases and J lost 2, with 9 bases in between. The CDR3 length is 14 residues. Looked up from germline, CDR1 is LNHNV and CDR2 is YYDKDF (reference sequence). CDR3 protein: CATSKPGTYNEQFF. CDR3 nucleotides: TGTGCCACCAGCAAGCCGGGAACCTACAATGAGCAGTTCTTC. Full variable domain (outside the CDR3, taken from reference TRBV15 and TRBJ2-1): DAMVIQNPRYQVTQFGKPVTLSCSQTLNHNVMYWYQQKSSQAPKLLFHYYDKDFNNEADTPDNFQSRRPNTSFCFLDIRSPGLGDTAMYLCATSKPGTYNEQFFGPGTRLTVL.

This clone was seen more than once but under ten times. J is TRBJ2-3 and V is TRBV10-3; TRBD2 matches 12 bases. CDR3 length: 14 residues. CDR1 ENHRY and CDR2 SYGVKD come from the germline V gene. With 8 bases clipped from V and 3 bases from J, the junction kept 3 bases outside the gene matches. The CDR3 region is CAISGLAGTDTQYF. In DNA form, the CDR3 reads TGTGCCATCTCCGGACTAGCGGGGACAGATACGCAGTATTTT.